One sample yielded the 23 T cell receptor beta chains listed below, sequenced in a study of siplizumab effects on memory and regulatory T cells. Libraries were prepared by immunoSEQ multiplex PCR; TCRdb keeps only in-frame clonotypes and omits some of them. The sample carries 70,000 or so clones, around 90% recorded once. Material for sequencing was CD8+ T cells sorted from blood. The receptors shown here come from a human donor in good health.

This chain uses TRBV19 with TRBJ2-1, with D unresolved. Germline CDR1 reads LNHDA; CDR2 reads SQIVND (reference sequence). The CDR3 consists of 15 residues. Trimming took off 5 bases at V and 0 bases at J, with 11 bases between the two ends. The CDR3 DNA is TGTGCCAGTAGTGGCCAACTTTTCTCCTACAATGAGCAGTTCTTC. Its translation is CASSGQLFSYNEQFF.

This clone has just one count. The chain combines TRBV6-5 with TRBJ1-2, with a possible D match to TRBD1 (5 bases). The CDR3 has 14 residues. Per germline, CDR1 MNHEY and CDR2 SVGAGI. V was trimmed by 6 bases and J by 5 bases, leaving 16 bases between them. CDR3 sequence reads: CASSGGPLWYGYTF. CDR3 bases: TGTGCCAGCAGCGGGGGACCTCTTTGGTATGGCTACACCTTC.

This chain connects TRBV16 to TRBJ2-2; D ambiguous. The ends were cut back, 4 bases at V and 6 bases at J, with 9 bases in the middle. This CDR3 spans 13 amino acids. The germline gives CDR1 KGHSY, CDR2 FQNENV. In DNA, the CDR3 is TGTGCCAGCAGCCCACGGAGACCCGGGGAGCTGTTTTTT. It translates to CASSPRRPGELFF.

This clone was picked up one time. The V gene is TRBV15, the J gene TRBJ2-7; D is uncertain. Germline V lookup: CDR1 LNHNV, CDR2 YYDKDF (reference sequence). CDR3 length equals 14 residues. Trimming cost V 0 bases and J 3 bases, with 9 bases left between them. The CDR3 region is CATSREVEVYEQYF. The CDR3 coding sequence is TGTGCCACCAGCAGAGAGGTTGAGGTCTACGAGCAGTACTTC. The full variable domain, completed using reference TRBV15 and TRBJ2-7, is DAMVIQNPRYQVTQFGKPVTLSCSQTLNHNVMYWYQQKSSQAPKLLFHYYDKDFNNEADTPDNFQSRRPNTSFCFLDIRSPGLGDTAMYLCATSREVEVYEQYFGPGTRLTVT.

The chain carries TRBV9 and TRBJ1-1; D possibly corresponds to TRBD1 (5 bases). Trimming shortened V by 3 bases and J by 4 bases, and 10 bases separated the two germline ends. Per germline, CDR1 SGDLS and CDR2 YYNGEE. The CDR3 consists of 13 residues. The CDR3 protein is CASSGGGVTEAFF. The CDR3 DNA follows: TGTGCCAGCAGCGGCGGGGGGGTCACTGAAGCTTTCTTT.

CDR3 sequence reads: CASSLRSGEFYNEQFF. The CDR3 DNA reads TGTGCCAGCAGCTTGAGGTCAGGGGAGTTCTACAATGAGCAGTTCTTC. J is TRBJ2-1 and V is TRBV5-8; possible D gene TRBD1, 6 bases. From germline, CDR1 is SGHTS and CDR2 YDEGEE. The CDR3 has 16 residues. Trimming removed 1 base from V and 3 bases from J, with 14 bases in between.

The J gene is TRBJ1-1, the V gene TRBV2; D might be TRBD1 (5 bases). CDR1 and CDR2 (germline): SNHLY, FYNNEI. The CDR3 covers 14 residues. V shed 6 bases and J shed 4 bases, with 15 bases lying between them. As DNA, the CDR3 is TGTGCCAGCAGCGTAATCGGGGGATCCACTGAAGCTTTCTTT. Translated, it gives CASSVIGGSTEAFF.

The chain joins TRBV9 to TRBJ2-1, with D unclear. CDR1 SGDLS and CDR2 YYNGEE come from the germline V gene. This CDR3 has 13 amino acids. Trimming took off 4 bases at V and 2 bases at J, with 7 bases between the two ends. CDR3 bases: TGTGCCAGCAGCTCAGCTACCTACAATGAGCAGTTCTTC. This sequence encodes CASSSATYNEQFF. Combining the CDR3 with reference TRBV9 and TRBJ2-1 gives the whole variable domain DSGVTQTPKHLITATGQRVTLRCSPRSGDLSVYWYQQSLDQGLQFLIQYYNGEERAKGNILERFSAQQFPDLHSELNLSSLELGDSALYFCASSSATYNEQFFGPGTRLTVL.

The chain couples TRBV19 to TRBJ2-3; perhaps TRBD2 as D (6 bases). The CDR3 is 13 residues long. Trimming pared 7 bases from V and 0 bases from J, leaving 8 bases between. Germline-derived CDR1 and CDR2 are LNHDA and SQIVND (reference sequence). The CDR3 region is CASIGGSTDTQYF. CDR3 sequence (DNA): TGTGCCAGTATCGGGGGTAGCACAGATACGCAGTATTTT.

The CDR3 region is CASSESLAGVSRGNEQFF. In DNA, the CDR3 is TGTGCCAGCAGTGAATCGCTAGCGGGAGTGAGCCGAGGCAATGAGCAGTTCTTC. This chain connects TRBV6-1 to TRBJ2-1; 10 nucleotides match TRBD2. The CDR3 spans 18 residues. Germline V gene data show CDR1 as MNHNS and CDR2 as SASEGT. Trimming removed 2 bases from V and 6 bases from J; junction bases left unmatched: 13.

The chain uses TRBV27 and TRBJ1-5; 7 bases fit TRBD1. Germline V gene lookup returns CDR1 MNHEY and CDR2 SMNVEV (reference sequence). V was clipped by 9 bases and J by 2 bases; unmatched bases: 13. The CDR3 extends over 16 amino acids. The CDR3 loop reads CARNRQGLSGNQPQHF. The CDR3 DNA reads TGTGCCAGAAACCGACAGGGACTCTCGGGCAATCAGCCCCAGCATTTT.

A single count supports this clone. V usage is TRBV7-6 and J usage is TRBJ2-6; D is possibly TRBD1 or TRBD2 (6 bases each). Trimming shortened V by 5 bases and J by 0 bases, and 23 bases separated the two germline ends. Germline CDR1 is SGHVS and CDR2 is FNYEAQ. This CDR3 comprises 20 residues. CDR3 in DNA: TGTGCCAGCAGCCCCCCCCCTGGAGGGGGAACTCACTCTGGGGCCAACGTCCTGACTTTC. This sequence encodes CASSPPPGGGTHSGANVLTF.

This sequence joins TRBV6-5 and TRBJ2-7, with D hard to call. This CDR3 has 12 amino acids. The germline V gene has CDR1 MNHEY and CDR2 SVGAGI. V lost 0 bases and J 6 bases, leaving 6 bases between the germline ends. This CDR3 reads CASSYSGIEQYF. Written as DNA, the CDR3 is TGTGCCAGCAGTTACTCGGGGATCGAGCAGTACTTC.

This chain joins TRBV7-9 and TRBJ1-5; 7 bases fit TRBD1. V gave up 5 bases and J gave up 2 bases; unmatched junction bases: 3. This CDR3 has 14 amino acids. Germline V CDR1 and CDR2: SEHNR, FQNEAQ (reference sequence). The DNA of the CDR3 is TGTGCCAGCAGCCTCGGGACAGGCAATCAGCCCCAGCATTTT. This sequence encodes CASSLGTGNQPQHF.

The CDR3 nucleotides read TGTGCCAGCAGTACCCAGAGCTCCTACGAGCAGTACTTC. Amino acids: CASSTQSSYEQYF. The chain joins TRBV9 to TRBJ2-7; D gene uncertain. The CDR3 runs 13 residues. CDR1 and CDR2 from the germline V gene are SGDLS and YYNGEE. V was cut by 5 bases and J by 0 bases, with 9 bases left in between.

Here the CDR3 reads CASSPGLAGGPAETQYF. The CDR3 DNA is TGTGCCAGTAGTCCGGGACTAGCGGGAGGGCCCGCAGAGACCCAGTACTTC. The rearrangement links TRBV19 to TRBJ2-5; 16 bases are shared with TRBD2. The junction had 7 bases not matched to a gene; V was cut back by 5 bases and J by 4 bases. CDR3 length: 17 amino acids. CDR1 is LNHDA and CDR2 is SQIVND in the germline V gene (reference sequence). The whole variable domain, filled in from reference TRBV19 and TRBJ2-5, reads DGGITQSPKYLFRKEGQNVTLSCEQNLNHDAMYWYRQDPGQGLRLIYYSQIVNDFQKGDIAEGYSVSREKKESFPLTVTSAQKNPTAFYLCASSPGLAGGPAETQYFGPGTRLLVL.

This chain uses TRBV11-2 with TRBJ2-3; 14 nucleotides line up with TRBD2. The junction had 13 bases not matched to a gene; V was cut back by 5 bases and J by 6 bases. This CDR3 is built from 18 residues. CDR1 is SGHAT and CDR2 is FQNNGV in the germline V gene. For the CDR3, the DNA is TGTGCCAGCAGCCAGCTTCTCCCGACTAGCGGGGGGGTGGATACGCAGTATTTT. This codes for CASSQLLPTSGGVDTQYF. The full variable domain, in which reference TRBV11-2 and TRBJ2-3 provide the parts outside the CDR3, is EAGVAQSPRYKIIEKRQSVAFWCNPISGHATLYWYQQILGQGPKLLIQFQNNGVVDDSQLPKDRFSAERLKGVDSTLKIQPAKLEDSAVYLCASSQLLPTSGGVDTQYFGPGTRLTVL.

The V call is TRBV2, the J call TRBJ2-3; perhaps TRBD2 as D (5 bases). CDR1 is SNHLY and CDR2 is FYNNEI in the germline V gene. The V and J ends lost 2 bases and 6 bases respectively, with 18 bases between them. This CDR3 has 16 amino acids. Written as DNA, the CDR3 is TGTGCCAGCAGTGAATCTGGCGGGCTCAATGAGGATACGCAGTATTTT. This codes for CASSESGGLNEDTQYF.

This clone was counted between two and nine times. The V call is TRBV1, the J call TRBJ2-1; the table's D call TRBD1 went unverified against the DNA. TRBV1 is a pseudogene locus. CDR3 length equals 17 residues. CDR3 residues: CTSSHAGTVMKYNEQFF. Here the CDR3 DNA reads TGCACCAGCAGCCACGCCGGGACAGTCATGAAGTACAATGAGCAGTTCTTC.

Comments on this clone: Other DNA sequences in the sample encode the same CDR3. This CDR3 is CASSFPGSEAFF. The CDR3 DNA follows: TGTGCCAGCAGTTTTCCGGGAAGTGAAGCTTTCTTT. The rearrangement links TRBV27 to TRBJ1-1; no definite D call. In germline, CDR1 is MNHEY, CDR2 SMNVEV (reference sequence). The V end lost 3 bases, the J end lost 7 bases, and 9 bases lay between the germline ends. The CDR3 is 12 amino acids.

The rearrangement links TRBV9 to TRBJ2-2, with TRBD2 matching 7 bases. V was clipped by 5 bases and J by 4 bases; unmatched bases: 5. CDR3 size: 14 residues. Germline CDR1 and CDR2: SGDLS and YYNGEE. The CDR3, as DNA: TGTGCCAGCAGGGAAGCGGGATTCACCGGGGAGCTGTTTTTT. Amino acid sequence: CASREAGFTGELFF. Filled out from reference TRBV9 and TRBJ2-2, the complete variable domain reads DSGVTQTPKHLITATGQRVTLRCSPRSGDLSVYWYQQSLDQGLQFLIQYYNGEERAKGNILERFSAQQFPDLHSELNLSSLELGDSALYFCASREAGFTGELFFGEGSRLTVL.

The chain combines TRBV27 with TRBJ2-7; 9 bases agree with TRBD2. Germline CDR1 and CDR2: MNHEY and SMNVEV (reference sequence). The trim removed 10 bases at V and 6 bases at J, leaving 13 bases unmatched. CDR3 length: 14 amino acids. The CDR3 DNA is TGTGCCACCCGATTGGGGCTAGCGGGAAGCGAGCAGTACTTC. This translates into CATRLGLAGSEQYF.

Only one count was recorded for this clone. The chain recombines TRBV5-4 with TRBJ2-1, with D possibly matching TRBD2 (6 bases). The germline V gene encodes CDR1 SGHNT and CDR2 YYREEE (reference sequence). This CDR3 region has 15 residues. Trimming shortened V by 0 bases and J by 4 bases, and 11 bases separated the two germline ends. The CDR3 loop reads CASSLEGSGYNEQFF. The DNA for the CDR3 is TGTGCCAGCAGCTTGGAGGGTAGCGGATACAATGAGCAGTTCTTC.